The 16 T cell receptor beta chains listed next were all sequenced from one sample in a study of glioma-infiltrating T cells. Amplification of TCR alpha and beta CDR3 regions from RNA used iRepertoire nested multiplex PCR. TCRdb re-derived calls from the multiplex PCR reads in MiXCR, one entry per CDR3 protein. The table includes about 94,000 distinct CDR3 sequences, roughly 23% detected once. Sequenced material: glioma tissue, nonneoplastic brain tissue, or PBMCs (not recorded which). The receptors come from a human donor with low-grade glioma or glioblastoma, undergoing nonglioma brain surgery, or in good health (not recorded which).

The table lists this clonotype with a few counts. V and J are TRBV7-9 and TRBJ1-2, with D uncertain. Germline V lookup: CDR1 SEHNR, CDR2 FQNEAQ (reference sequence). With 5 bases removed from V and 5 bases from J, the gap between germline ends came to 12 bases. The CDR3 extends over 13 amino acids. The CDR3, as DNA: TGTGCCAGCAGCCCAGACCCTATTTATGGCTACACCTTC. This sequence encodes CASSPDPIYGYTF.

This clonotype was seen repeatedly, ten times or more. The CDR3 DNA is TGTGCCAGCAGCGACTGGAGCGAGCAGTACTTC. Residues: CASSDWSEQYF. V and J are TRBV25-1 and TRBJ2-7; D ambiguous. The CDR3 runs 11 residues. The V and J ends lost 6 bases and 6 bases respectively, with 9 bases between them. Germline V gene lookup returns CDR1 MGHDK and CDR2 SYGVNS.

V and J are TRBV6-1 and TRBJ1-5, with 10 bases aligning to TRBD1. The junction had 5 bases not matched to a gene; V was cut back by 6 bases and J by 3 bases. The CDR3 totals 15 residues. Germline V gene data show CDR1 as MNHNS and CDR2 as SASEGT. CDR3 bases: TGTGCCAGCAGACGGGACAGGGGTGCCAATCAGCCCCAGCATTTT. Its protein is CASRRDRGANQPQHF.

This clonotype has at least ten counts. The chain employs TRBV7-9 and TRBJ2-5; 11 bases line up with TRBD2. CDR1 and CDR2 (germline): SEHNR, FQNEAQ (reference sequence). The CDR3 extends over 14 amino acids. V gave up 3 bases and J gave up 5 bases; unmatched junction bases: 2. The CDR3 nucleotides are TGTGCCAGCAGCTTGACTAGCGGGGTCGAGACCCAGTACTTC. Protein product: CASSLTSGVETQYF.

This clonotype was counted at least ten times. The J gene is TRBJ1-3, the V gene TRBV18, with D perhaps TRBD1 (5 bases). Per germline, CDR1 KGHSH and CDR2 LQKENI. V dropped 3 bases and J dropped 0 bases, with 12 bases sitting between them. The CDR3 extends over 16 amino acids. The CDR3 bases are TGTGCCAGCTCACCCCGGCAGGGATACTCTGGAAACACCATATATTTT. Translation gives CASSPRQGYSGNTIYF.

As concerns this clonotype: A much larger clone lies one base from this, so it may be a read error. This sequence joins TRBV5-1 and TRBJ1-1; 8 bases fit TRBD1. This CDR3 has 17 residues. The germline CDR1 and CDR2 sequences are SGHRS and YFSETQ. The CDR3 nucleotides are TGCGCCAGCAGCTGGGACAGGACCTCCCCGGGGGACACTAAAGCTTTCTTT. Amino acid sequence: CASSWDRTSPGDTKAFF. Full variable domain (outside the CDR3, taken from reference TRBV5-1 and TRBJ1-1): KAGVTQTPRYLIKTRGQQVTLSCSPISGHRSVSWYQQTPGQGLQFLFEYFSETQRNKGNFPGRFSGRQFSNSRSEMNVSTLELGDSALYLCASSWDRTSPGDTKAFFGQGTRLTVV.

This clonotype was observed many times. V is TRBV27 and J is TRBJ1-1; unclear D gene. This CDR3 comprises 13 residues. The germline V and J ends were trimmed by 3 bases and 5 bases, with 10 bases remaining between them. Per the germline V gene, CDR1 is MNHEY and CDR2 is SMNVEV (reference sequence). CDR3 nucleotide sequence: TGTGCCAGCAGTTTCAAAAGGGCTACTGAAGCTTTCTTT. It codes for CASSFKRATEAFF.

In this sample, this clonotype turned up many times. The chain employs TRBV25-1 and TRBJ1-6; 7 positions agree with TRBD1. Per the germline V gene, CDR1 is MGHDK and CDR2 is SYGVNS. The CDR3 is 13 amino acids. Trimming at V came to 6 bases and at J to 6 bases, leaving 2 bases not matched to a gene. CDR3 DNA sequence: TGTGCCAGCAGACGGGACAGTAATTCACCCCTCCACTTT. Residues: CASRRDSNSPLHF.

This clonotype was found many times. The chain recombines TRBV7-6 with TRBJ2-1; TRBD2 matches 9 bases. Germline CDR1 is SGHVS and CDR2 is FNYEAQ. The CDR3 spans 15 residues. Losses at the gene ends were 10 bases for V and 6 bases for J; bases not matched to a gene: 13. The CDR3 sequence: CATTSLSGRTNEQFF. In nucleotides, the CDR3 is TGTGCCACCACTTCTTTGAGCGGGAGGACCAATGAGCAGTTCTTC.

As to this clonotype: An end of the junction differs from the germline gene, which may be a read error. In DNA form, the CDR3 reads TGTGCCTGCAGTTACAGGACCGCCAGCTCTGGAAACACCATATATTTT. Its protein product is CACSYRTASSGNTIYF. The chain couples TRBV27 to TRBJ1-3; D may be TRBD1 (5 bases). This CDR3 comprises 16 residues. Germline values: CDR1 MNHEY, CDR2 SMNVEV (reference sequence).

The V and J genes are TRBV9 and TRBJ2-2, with D possibly being TRBD1 or TRBD2 (5 bases each). Trimming pared 0 bases from V and 3 bases from J, leaving 12 bases between. The CDR3 has 16 residues. CDR1 is SGDLS and CDR2 is YYNGEE in the germline V gene. The CDR3 nucleotides read TGTGCCAGCAGCGTAGGTAGGGACCGGTACACCGGGGAGCTGTTTTTT. Translation: CASSVGRDRYTGELFF.

Ten or more counts support this clonotype. For the CDR3, the DNA is TGTGCCAGCAGTGACGGGAACATTCAGTACTTC. Protein sequence: CASSDGNIQYF. The chain uses TRBV6-4 and TRBJ2-4; D unclear. The V and J ends lost 2 bases and 7 bases respectively, with 3 bases between them. The germline V gene has CDR1 MRHNA and CDR2 SNTAGT. The CDR3 length is 11 residues.

This clonotype was seen at least ten times. The chain is built from TRBV18 and TRBJ1-6, with D tentatively TRBD1 (6 bases). The germline V and J ends were trimmed by 4 bases and 4 bases, with 8 bases remaining between them. The CDR3 is made up of 14 amino acids. Germline V gene data show CDR1 as KGHSH and CDR2 as LQKENI. CDR3 region: CASSQTGYNSPLHF. The CDR3, as DNA: TGTGCCAGCTCACAAACAGGGTATAATTCACCCCTCCACTTT.

In this sample, this clonotype turned up many times. The chain has TRBV3-1 and TRBJ1-4; D is undetermined. The CDR3 totals 11 residues. V dropped 3 bases and J dropped 7 bases, with 3 bases sitting between them. Germline V gene lookup returns CDR1 LGHDT and CDR2 YNNKEL (reference sequence). As DNA, the CDR3 is TGTGCCAGCAGCCAGTTTGAAAAACTGTTTTTT. It codes for CASSQFEKLFF.

This clonotype was counted at least ten times. The rearrangement links TRBV6-1 to TRBJ2-1; no clear D gene. V dropped 7 bases and J dropped 5 bases, with 9 bases sitting between them. Germline V gene lookup returns CDR1 MNHNS and CDR2 SASEGT. CDR3 length: 12 residues. CDR3 sequence: CASNTEDNEQFF. DNA for the CDR3: TGTGCCAGCAATACCGAAGACAATGAGCAGTTCTTC.

This clonotype was seen at least ten times. CDR3 amino acids: CASRPGTRQETQYF. CDR3 nucleotide sequence: TGTGCCAGCAGACCCGGGACAAGACAAGAGACCCAGTACTTC. The chain uses TRBV2 and TRBJ2-5; perhaps TRBD1 as D (6 bases). This CDR3 is 14 amino acids long. CDR1 is SNHLY and CDR2 is FYNNEI in the germline V gene. Trimming took 6 bases from V and 2 from J, leaving 13 bases between them.